The 2 T cell receptor beta chains below come from one sample, sequenced in a study of vaccination effects on CD4 cells after COVID-19. These TCRs are of unknown antigen specificity. The table came from immunoSEQ multiplex PCR; TCRdb's copy has only in-frame clones and leaves some out. The sample holds about 59,000 clones, roughly three quarters seen once. Pools of viral peptides were used by the ViraFEST assay to expand antigen-specific CD4+ T cells ahead of sequencing. Researchers isolated CD4+ T cells once ten to eleven days of culture had elapsed. Each participant was given two doses of one vaccine (BNT162b2 or mRNA-1273). The input for sequencing was CD4+ T cells from PBMCs cultured with HCoV-OC43 spike peptides, taken after COVID-19 vaccination. Subset noted: HCoV-OC43 spike overlapping peptide pool stimulation. Source of these receptors: a human donor who received a COVID-19 vaccine.

This chain links TRBV14 with TRBJ1-1; TRBD1 matches 9 bases. In germline, CDR1 is SGHDN, CDR2 FVKESK. CDR3 size: 15 residues. V was pared by 0 bases and J by 11 bases, with 10 bases of the junction left unmatched. The CDR3 protein is CASSQEGQGFSTAFF. CDR3 sequence (DNA): TGTGCCAGCAGCCAAGAGGGACAGGGATTTTCGACGGCTTTCTTT. Filled out from reference TRBV14 and TRBJ1-1, the complete variable domain reads EAGVTQFPSHSVIEKGQTVTLRCDPISGHDNLYWYRRVMGKEIKFLLHFVKESKQDESGMPNNRFLAERTGGTYSTLKVQPAELEDSGVYFCASSQEGQGFSTAFFGQGTRLTVV.

This chain connects TRBV2 to TRBJ1-6; D unclear. Per the germline V gene, CDR1 is SNHLY and CDR2 is FYNNEI. Trimming removed 5 bases at V and 0 bases at J, with 20 bases between. The CDR3 totals 19 residues. The CDR3 loop is CASSPVLGPPNSYNSPLHF. In nucleotides, the CDR3 is TGTGCCAGCAGTCCTGTCCTAGGACCCCCAAACTCCTATAATTCACCCCTCCACTTT.